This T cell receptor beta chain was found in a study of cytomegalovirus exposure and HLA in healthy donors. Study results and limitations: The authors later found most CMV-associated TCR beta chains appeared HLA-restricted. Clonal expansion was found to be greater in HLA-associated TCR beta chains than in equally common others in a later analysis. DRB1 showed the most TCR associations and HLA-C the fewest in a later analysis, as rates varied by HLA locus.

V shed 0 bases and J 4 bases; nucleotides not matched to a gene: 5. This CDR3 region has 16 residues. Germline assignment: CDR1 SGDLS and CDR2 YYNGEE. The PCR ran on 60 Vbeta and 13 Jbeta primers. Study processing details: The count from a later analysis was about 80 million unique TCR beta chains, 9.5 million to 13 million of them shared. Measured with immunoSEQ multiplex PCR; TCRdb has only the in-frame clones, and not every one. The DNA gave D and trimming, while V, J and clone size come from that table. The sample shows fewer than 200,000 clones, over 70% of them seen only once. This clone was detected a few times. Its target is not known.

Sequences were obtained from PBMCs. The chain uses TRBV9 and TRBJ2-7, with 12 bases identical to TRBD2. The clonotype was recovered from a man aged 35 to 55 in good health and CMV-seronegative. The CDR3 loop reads CASSVGLAGGSYEQYF. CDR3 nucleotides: TGTGCCAGCAGCGTAGGGCTAGCGGGGGGGTCGTACGAGCAGTACTTC.